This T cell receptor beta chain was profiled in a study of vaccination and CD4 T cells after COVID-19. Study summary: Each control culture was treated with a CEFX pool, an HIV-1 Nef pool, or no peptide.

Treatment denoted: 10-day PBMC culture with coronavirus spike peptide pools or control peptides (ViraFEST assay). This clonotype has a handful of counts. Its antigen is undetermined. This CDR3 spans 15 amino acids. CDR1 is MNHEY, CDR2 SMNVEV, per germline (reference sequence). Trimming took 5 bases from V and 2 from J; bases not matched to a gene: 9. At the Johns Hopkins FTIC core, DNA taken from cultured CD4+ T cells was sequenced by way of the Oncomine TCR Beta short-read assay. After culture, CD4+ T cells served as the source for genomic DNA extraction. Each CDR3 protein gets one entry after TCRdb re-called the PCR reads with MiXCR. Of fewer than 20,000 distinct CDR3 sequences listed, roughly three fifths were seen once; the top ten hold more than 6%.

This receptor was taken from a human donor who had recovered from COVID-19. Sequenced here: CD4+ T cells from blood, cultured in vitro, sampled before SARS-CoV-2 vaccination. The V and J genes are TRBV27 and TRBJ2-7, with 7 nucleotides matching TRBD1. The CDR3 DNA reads TGTGCCAGCAGTAACAACCCGGGACAGACCTACGAGCAGTACTTC. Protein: CASSNNPGQTYEQYF.